The rows below give T cell receptor beta chains drawn from one sample of a study of cytomegalovirus exposure and HLA in healthy donors. Assay: immunoSEQ multiplex PCR; the TCRdb copy retains only in-frame clones and omits some. The sample comprises about 200,000 clones, just over 75% of which are singletons, and roughly 0.6% rests with the top ten. Sequenced: PBMCs. These receptors all come from a man between 18 and 29 years old in good health and CMV-seronegative. Each CDR3 is given with its conserved first and last residue. Each record gives: J gene, clone size, D gene, V gene, CDR3 protein, CDR3 DNA. The D gene is left open where the match is weak. Clone size appears in some rows only: once, few, many, or a class for an expanded clone.

j_call: TRBJ2-1
clone_size: -
d_call: -
v_call: TRBV6-6
cdr3_aa: CASSYSGGGNEQFF
cdr3_nt: TGTGCCAGCAGTTACTCGGGAGGGGGCAATGAGCAGTTCTTC

j_call: TRBJ1-2
clone_size: few
d_call: -
v_call: TRBV1
cdr3_aa: CTSSHHPGGTGNTNYGYTF
cdr3_nt: TGCACCAGCAGCCATCATCCGGGGGGGACAGGGAACACTAACTATGGCTACACCTTC

j_call: TRBJ2-3
clone_size: -
d_call: -
v_call: TRBV14
cdr3_aa: CASSQSSGDTQYF
cdr3_nt: TGTGCCAGCAGCCAATCTTCGGGGGATACGCAGTATTTT

j_call: TRBJ1-3
clone_size: -
d_call: -
v_call: TRBV5-1
cdr3_aa: CASSLGDKRGNTIYF
cdr3_nt: TGCGCCAGCAGCTTGGGGGACAAGCGGGGAAACACCATATATTTT

j_call: TRBJ2-4
clone_size: -
d_call: -
v_call: TRBV19
cdr3_aa: CASSTGSSVAKNIQYF
cdr3_nt: TGTGCCAGTAGTACGGGGAGTTCTGTAGCCAAAAACATTCAGTACTTC

j_call: TRBJ2-1
clone_size: -
d_call: -
v_call: TRBV18
cdr3_aa: CASSPGLHNEQFF
cdr3_nt: TGTGCCAGCTCACCGGGACTTCACAATGAGCAGTTCTTC

j_call: TRBJ1-3
clone_size: -
d_call: -
v_call: TRBV27
cdr3_aa: CASSTHSGNTIYF
cdr3_nt: TGTGCCAGCAGTACACACTCTGGAAACACCATATATTTT

j_call: TRBJ1-4
clone_size: few
d_call: -
v_call: TRBV11-2
cdr3_aa: CASSLMQGEKLFF
cdr3_nt: TGTGCCAGCAGCTTAATGCAGGGTGAAAAACTGTTTTTT

j_call: TRBJ1-2
clone_size: -
d_call: TRBD1
v_call: TRBV28
cdr3_aa: CASRVNGETGSYGYTF
cdr3_nt: TGTGCCAGCAGGGTAAATGGGGAGACAGGGAGCTATGGCTACACCTTC

j_call: TRBJ2-7
clone_size: -
d_call: -
v_call: TRBV28
cdr3_aa: CASSPQSAPGPEQYF
cdr3_nt: TGTGCCAGCAGTCCCCAATCCGCGCCAGGGCCCGAGCAGTACTTC

j_call: TRBJ2-2
clone_size: -
d_call: -
v_call: TRBV7-9
cdr3_aa: CASSLDRGTNTGELFF
cdr3_nt: TGTGCCAGCAGCTTAGATAGAGGTACCAACACCGGGGAGCTGTTTTTT

j_call: TRBJ2-7
clone_size: -
d_call: -
v_call: TRBV7-8
cdr3_aa: CASSLEGGSYEQYF
cdr3_nt: TGTGCCAGCAGCTTAGAGGGGGGGTCCTACGAGCAGTACTTC

j_call: TRBJ2-7
clone_size: once
d_call: -
v_call: TRBV30
cdr3_aa: CAWSVGQYYEQYF
cdr3_nt: TGTGCCTGGAGTGTAGGACAATACTACGAGCAGTACTTC

j_call: TRBJ2-7
clone_size: -
d_call: -
v_call: TRBV23-1
cdr3_aa: CASSKWGLDEQYF
cdr3_nt: TGCGCCAGCAGCAAATGGGGGCTTGACGAGCAGTACTTC

j_call: TRBJ1-2
clone_size: -
d_call: TRBD1
v_call: TRBV29-1
cdr3_aa: CSVIGTGTRYGYTF
cdr3_nt: TGCAGCGTTATAGGGACAGGTACCCGCTATGGCTACACCTTC

j_call: TRBJ2-7
clone_size: few
d_call: -
v_call: TRBV12-1
cdr3_aa: CASSPPPQGGRSHEQYF
cdr3_nt: TGTGCCAGCAGCCCCCCCCCTCAGGGCGGGAGGTCCCACGAGCAGTACTTC

j_call: TRBJ2-7
clone_size: -
d_call: TRBD1
v_call: TRBV14
cdr3_aa: CASSQTGNPPYEQYF
cdr3_nt: TGTGCCAGCAGCCAGACAGGGAACCCCCCCTACGAGCAGTACTTC

j_call: TRBJ2-7
clone_size: -
d_call: TRBD2
v_call: TRBV28
cdr3_aa: CASSPPGLESNEQYF
cdr3_nt: TGTGCCAGCAGCCCGCCGGGACTAGAGTCCAACGAGCAGTACTTC

j_call: TRBJ2-1
clone_size: -
d_call: TRBD2
v_call: TRBV7-9
cdr3_aa: CASSSGTSGRINEQFF
cdr3_nt: TGTGCCAGCAGCTCTGGGACTAGCGGGAGGATTAATGAGCAGTTCTTC

j_call: TRBJ2-7
clone_size: -
d_call: TRBD2
v_call: TRBV19
cdr3_aa: CASSPRLAGAYEQYF
cdr3_nt: TGTGCCAGTAGTCCCCGTCTAGCGGGAGCCTACGAGCAGTACTTC

j_call: TRBJ1-1
clone_size: -
d_call: -
v_call: TRBV7-2
cdr3_aa: CASSLGPTGTTQASTEAFF
cdr3_nt: TGTGCCAGCAGCTTGGGCCCAACAGGGACAACTCAGGCGAGCACTGAAGCTTTCTTT

j_call: TRBJ1-4
clone_size: -
d_call: -
v_call: TRBV7-8
cdr3_aa: CASSFLRATNEKLFF
cdr3_nt: TGTGCCAGCAGCTTCTTACGAGCAACTAATGAAAAACTGTTTTTT

j_call: TRBJ1-3
clone_size: -
d_call: -
v_call: TRBV2
cdr3_aa: CARTGVRGNTIYF
cdr3_nt: TGTGCCAGAACAGGTGTCCGTGGAAACACCATATATTTT

j_call: TRBJ1-2
clone_size: -
d_call: -
v_call: TRBV5-1
cdr3_aa: CASSLRQAYYGYTF
cdr3_nt: TGCGCCAGCAGCTTGAGGCAGGCATACTATGGCTACACCTTC

j_call: TRBJ1-1
clone_size: -
d_call: -
v_call: TRBV2
cdr3_aa: CASRAGRNTEAFF
cdr3_nt: TGTGCCAGCAGGGCCGGGAGGAACACTGAAGCTTTCTTT

j_call: TRBJ2-5
clone_size: -
d_call: TRBD2
v_call: TRBV7-9
cdr3_aa: CSSKSLAGVSETQYF
cdr3_nt: TGTTCCAGCAAGTCACTAGCGGGAGTTAGTGAGACCCAGTACTTC

j_call: TRBJ2-3
clone_size: -
d_call: -
v_call: TRBV9
cdr3_aa: CASSVDPTRGSDTQYF
cdr3_nt: TGTGCCAGCAGCGTAGATCCTACTAGGGGGAGCGATACGCAGTATTTT

j_call: TRBJ2-1
clone_size: few
d_call: -
v_call: TRBV11-2
cdr3_aa: CASSKTMYSYNEQFF
cdr3_nt: TGTGCCAGCAGCAAAACTATGTACTCCTACAATGAGCAGTTCTTC

j_call: TRBJ2-7
clone_size: -
d_call: TRBD1
v_call: TRBV7-9
cdr3_aa: CSSSLTGQGAYEQYF
cdr3_nt: TGTTCCAGCAGCTTAACGGGACAGGGGGCCTACGAGCAGTACTTC

j_call: TRBJ2-7
clone_size: -
d_call: -
v_call: TRBV20-1
cdr3_aa: CSASLDEQYF
cdr3_nt: TGCAGTGCTAGTCTTGACGAGCAGTACTTC

j_call: TRBJ2-1
clone_size: few
d_call: TRBD2
v_call: TRBV30
cdr3_aa: CAWRRGTPYNEQFF
cdr3_nt: TGTGCCTGGAGGCGGGGGACCCCCTACAATGAGCAGTTCTTC

j_call: TRBJ1-1
clone_size: -
d_call: TRBD1
v_call: TRBV27
cdr3_aa: CASSDRGAEAFF
cdr3_nt: TGTGCCAGCAGTGACAGGGGTGCTGAAGCTTTCTTT

j_call: TRBJ2-1
clone_size: few
d_call: -
v_call: TRBV30
cdr3_aa: CAWSVLTAYNEQFF
cdr3_nt: TGTGCCTGGAGTGTACTGACAGCCTACAATGAGCAGTTCTTC

j_call: TRBJ2-1
clone_size: few
d_call: -
v_call: TRBV27
cdr3_aa: CASKGYFNEQFF
cdr3_nt: TGTGCCAGCAAGGGGTACTTTAATGAGCAGTTCTTC

j_call: TRBJ2-7
clone_size: -
d_call: TRBD2
v_call: TRBV5-1
cdr3_aa: CASSLGAGGAYEQYF
cdr3_nt: TGCGCCAGCAGCTTGGGAGCGGGAGGAGCTTACGAGCAGTACTTC

j_call: TRBJ1-1
clone_size: -
d_call: TRBD1
v_call: TRBV4-2
cdr3_aa: CASSQEILRGVSKAFF
cdr3_nt: TGTGCCAGCAGCCAAGAAATCCTCAGGGGGGTCTCAAAAGCTTTCTTT

j_call: TRBJ2-3
clone_size: -
d_call: TRBD2
v_call: TRBV10-3
cdr3_aa: CASASGTSGSADTQYF
cdr3_nt: TGTGCCAGCGCTTCCGGGACTAGCGGGAGCGCAGATACGCAGTATTTT

j_call: TRBJ1-4
clone_size: -
d_call: TRBD1
v_call: TRBV28
cdr3_aa: CASSGQGREKLFF
cdr3_nt: TGTGCCAGCTCGGGACAGGGGCGTGAAAAACTGTTTTTT

j_call: TRBJ1-2
clone_size: -
d_call: TRBD1
v_call: TRBV4-1
cdr3_aa: CASSQDGYLQGPISDGYTF
cdr3_nt: TGCGCCAGCAGCCAAGACGGATACTTACAGGGGCCCATTTCGGATGGCTACACCTTC

j_call: TRBJ2-5
clone_size: -
d_call: TRBD1
v_call: TRBV6-6
cdr3_aa: CGTWTGGEETQYF
cdr3_nt: TGTGGGACCTGGACAGGGGGCGAAGAGACCCAGTACTTC

j_call: TRBJ2-7
clone_size: few
d_call: -
v_call: TRBV6-5
cdr3_aa: CASSKTTYEQYF
cdr3_nt: TGTGCCAGCAGTAAGACTACCTACGAGCAGTACTTC

j_call: TRBJ2-5
clone_size: -
d_call: -
v_call: TRBV7-9
cdr3_aa: CASSLGLAQETQYF
cdr3_nt: TGTGCCAGCAGCTTAGGGCTAGCACAAGAGACCCAGTACTTC

j_call: TRBJ1-2
clone_size: -
d_call: -
v_call: TRBV5-4
cdr3_aa: CASSPGHNYGYTF
cdr3_nt: TGTGCCAGCAGCCCGGGACACAACTATGGCTACACCTTC

j_call: TRBJ2-3
clone_size: -
d_call: TRBD2
v_call: TRBV10-1
cdr3_aa: CASSEAGLAPTDTQYF
cdr3_nt: TGCGCCAGCAGTGAGGCTGGACTAGCCCCCACAGATACGCAGTATTTT

j_call: TRBJ2-5
clone_size: -
d_call: TRBD2
v_call: TRBV2
cdr3_aa: CASRGTTLAETQYF
cdr3_nt: TGTGCCAGCAGGGGGACTACTCTGGCGGAGACCCAGTACTTC

j_call: TRBJ2-7
clone_size: -
d_call: TRBD2
v_call: TRBV18
cdr3_aa: CASSPSSGRPYEQYF
cdr3_nt: TGTGCCAGCTCACCGTCGAGCGGGAGACCGTACGAGCAGTACTTC